This TCR beta chain was captured in a study of CD8+ T cells in alopecia areata. Study outcomes and limitations: Researchers reported that TCR sharing among patients proved less clear than in mice, possibly HLA-linked. More clonal than normal scalp was lesional scalp, particularly alopecia totalis/universalis.

Individuals with alopecia areata gave both lesional scalp punch biopsies and peripheral blood for collection. PBMC-derived CD4+ and CD8+ T cells were sorted. Concerning this clone: As yet, its antigen is unknown.

J gave up 7 bases and V 0 bases, and 5 bases lay outside the gene matches. The V gene's germline CDR1 is GTSNPN and CDR2 SVGIG (reference sequence). CDR3 length: 13 amino acids. In each case, RNA was isolated and then reverse transcribed into cDNA as the sequencing template. The protocol was immunoSEQ multiplex PCR, while the TCRdb copy is restricted to in-frame clones and leaves out a portion. Among roughly 170,000 clones, 50% to 70% were seen once, and the ten largest hold roughly 14%. This chain uses TRBV30 with TRBJ1-1, with 7 bases identical to TRBD1. The source is a human donor with alopecia areata. The sample here was CD4+ T cells sorted from blood, taken at week 0. The CDR3 nucleotides are TGTGCCTGGAGTGTACAGCCAGGGGGTGAAGCTTTCTTT. Its protein is CAWSVQPGGEAFF.